This T cell receptor beta chain was identified in a study of shared clonotypes between healthy human individuals (dated by TCRdb to about 2020). As for the study more broadly: The cohort comprised a couple of women and three men aged 18 to 49 years. For each donor, CD4 naive and CD4 memory were each given three plates, CD8 naive was given two plates, and CD8 memory was given one plate. Blood TCR repertoires of about 5 healthy adults were deeply sequenced to estimate repertoire size and the extent of clonotype sharing between individuals. Libraries were prepared and TCR repertoires were sequenced by different laboratories using diverse techniques, in order to increase sequencing depth and limit assay-specific biases. Each donor's leukapheresis produced roughly between roughly 0.85 and 9.5 billion PBMCs.

The investigation overall reported the following: The small number of donors limited the genetic and exposure-history diversity represented. Larger estimated clonotype richness was generally found for naive subsets than for memory subsets. Based on pairwise subsampling, the degree of clonotype sharing among donors was expected to be affected by sequencing depth. Sharing across several donors was observed for approximately 4.6% of naive CD4, less than 4% of naive CD8, about 2.3% of memory CD4, and around 0.4% of memory CD8 clonotypes. Compared with non-shared clonotypes, the clonotypes found in all four sorted-subset donors had higher generation probabilities. Sampling was restricted to blood, and TCR repertoires in tissue are likely to differ from TCR repertoires in blood. Even with the large sequencing depth, rarefaction of the sorted-subset datasets indicated that sequencing was incomplete.

The donors were healthy, HIV-negative adults with no recently reported acute infections or vaccinations. Only Caucasian adults living in Nashville, Tennessee, USA were represented among the donors. CD4+ T cells were enriched by magnetic negative selection, after which naive cells were positively selected on CD45RA and the negative fraction was taken as the memory subset. Blood was collected by leukapheresis, and PBMCs were isolated by Ficoll-Histopaque density gradient centrifugation and then cryopreserved in liquid nitrogen vapor phase. Analytical flow cytometry was used to check the purity and quantity of every magnetically sorted T cell population. Genomic DNA was isolated from every sorted fraction and measured by UV absorbance on a Nanodrop 2000c. As encoded in the germline V gene, CDR1 is MGHDK while CDR2 is SYGVNS. V has 6 bases trimmed and J has 1 base trimmed; junction bases matching no gene number 2. Reading from cysteine to phenylalanine, the CDR3 counts 13 amino acids. Only CDR3 DNA remains: 39 bases, in frame from the first base.

With regard to this clone: Its antigen specificity is not known. The input lacks base qualities; no much larger clone sits a single base away.

Using the deep immunoSEQ assay, multiplex PCR amplified TCR CDR3 regions from genomic DNA. Extracted genomic DNA from each cell subset was spread evenly across all wells of several immunoSEQ 96-well plates, with each plate serving as a replicate. For sorted subsets, about 200 ng genomic DNA, equal to some 30,000 T cell genomes, was loaded into each replicate PCR. Purified libraries were measured with a Qubit 3.0 fluorometer, size-checked on a Bioanalyzer 2100, and measured again with the KAPA Library Quantification kit. Each immunoSEQ 96-well plate was sequenced on its own single-read 150-cycle Illumina NextSeq 550 flow cell. In the paper's pipeline: Because only junctional sequences without quality scores were contained in the immunoSEQ output, filtering matching that applied to full-length reads could not be performed. Sequences were annotated with PyIR, a Python wrapper for IgBLAST v1.9, using IMGT germline references to assign V/J genes and CDR3. Reads with weak V/J assignments (E-value above 1e-6), missing CDR3, stop codons, out-of-frame junctions, or ambiguous translated residues were removed. V3J clonotypes were defined as sequences sharing an identical inferred V gene, J gene, and CDR3 amino acid sequence. The percentage overlap between two repertoires was calculated by dividing the number of shared unique clonotypes by the size of the smaller repertoire. Repertoire richness was assessed with RTK rarefaction, the Chao1 estimator, and Recon v2.1 estimates of unobserved clonotypes. For all TCRbeta clonotypes obtained by the gDNA method from several donors, generation probabilities were computed with OLGA. Sourced from immuneACCESS, this table was stored by TCRdb with only in-frame sequences that have V and J called. A share of the clones is absent; for the studies checked, an unresolved V gene accounts for under half, and the remainder has no known explanation. V, J and clone size reflect that table, while D and trimming were determined from the DNA. For this sample the table gives under 1,900,000 clones, of which about 98.5% were detected only once. Roughly 0.35% of the sample belongs to the ten largest clones.

The rearrangement combines TRBV25-1 with TRBJ2-5, and 7 junction bases match TRBD1. The TCR originated in a young man in good health. The sequenced material came from naive CD4+ T cells sorted from blood. In the paper's terms, the cell subset or site label means: CD45RA+ positively selected. At the DNA level, the sequence is TGTGCCAGCAGAGACAGGGTCCAAGAGACCCAGTACTTC. It is translated as CASRDRVQETQYF.